These 5 T cell receptor beta chains share one sample of origin, sequenced in a study of beta chain features in type 1 diabetes. The study reverse transcribed the entire isolated RNA, so it sequenced expressed TCRB transcripts. The protocol was immunoSEQ multiplex PCR, while the TCRdb copy is restricted to in-frame clones and leaves out a portion. The repertoire holds under 400,000 clones, with around a fifth as singletons. Material: naive CD4+ T cells from blood. All receptors come from a woman aged 18-35 years in good health.

This chain joins TRBV29-1 and TRBJ2-5; 7 bases are shared with TRBD1. Germline V gene sequence: CDR1 SQVTM, CDR2 ANQGSEA. CDR3 length: 14 residues. The ends lost 3 bases at V and 2 bases at J; junction bases unmatched: 6. Here the CDR3 DNA reads TGCAGCGTTGATGACGGACAGGCACAAGAGACCCAGTACTTC. Translation gives CSVDDGQAQETQYF.

This clone has only a few counts. The rearrangement joins TRBV30 to TRBJ1-2; TRBD1 matches at 7 bases. Unmatched junction bases numbered 23, after V lost 2 bases and J lost 8 bases. The germline CDR1 and CDR2 sequences are GTSNPN and SVGIG (reference sequence). CDR3 length equals 18 residues. The CDR3 DNA sequence: TGTGCCTGGAGTCTCCTACCGGGGAATTTCGGCGGACAGGACGGCTACACCTTC. This encodes CAWSLLPGNFGGQDGYTF.

This clone was observed a handful of times. The chain employs TRBV6-5 and TRBJ2-5, with D possibly matching TRBD1 (6 bases). The ends were cut back, 2 bases at V and 4 bases at J, with 11 bases in the middle. The V gene's germline CDR1 is MNHEY and CDR2 SVGAGI. The CDR3 is 14 residues long. This CDR3 is CASSYIDRRETQYF. Written as DNA, the CDR3 is TGTGCCAGCAGTTACATCGACAGGAGAGAGACCCAGTACTTC.

The chain uses TRBV29-1 and TRBJ2-5, with TRBD1 matching 7 bases. CDR1 is SQVTM, CDR2 ANQGSEA, per germline. This CDR3 region has 13 residues. After removal of 4 bases from V and 3 bases from J, the junction contained 5 bases not matched to a gene. The CDR3 reads CSVGGQGEETQYF. For the CDR3, the DNA is TGCAGCGTTGGAGGTCAGGGGGAAGAGACCCAGTACTTC.

The V call is TRBV5-1, the J call TRBJ2-6; D uncertain. Trimming left V 2 bases short and J 1 base short, with 7 bases between. The germline V gene has CDR1 SGHRS and CDR2 YFSETQ. This CDR3 has 15 residues. The CDR3 nucleotides read TGCGCCAGCAGCTTCATTGAGTCTGGGGCCAACGTCCTGACTTTC. Encoded protein: CASSFIESGANVLTF. Using reference TRBV5-1 and TRBJ2-6 for the parts outside the CDR3, the full variable domain is KAGVTQTPRYLIKTRGQQVTLSCSPISGHRSVSWYQQTPGQGLQFLFEYFSETQRNKGNFPGRFSGRQFSNSRSEMNVSTLELGDSALYLCASSFIESGANVLTFGAGSRLTVL.